One T cell receptor (beta chain) is described in this entry. Its target antigen remains unknown. No qualities accompany the bases; no much larger clone lies one base away. The sample originates from a study of blood T cell repertoires in COVID-19 (dated by TCRdb to the early 2020s). General notes on the study: Samples covering the acute and convalescent phases of COVID-19 were provided by collaborators in the United States, Italy and Spain. The prospective study material was composed of cDNA or gDNA derived from T cells, B-cell-depleted T cells, or PBMCs. Where available, HLA class I and class II types were obtained from metadata supplied by the sample provider rather than from assay-based typing. The samples were drawn from the first 160 participants of the ongoing ImmuneRACE study and from 950 to 1,500 subjects provided by 6 global collaborators. The dataset comprised deeply sampled blood TCRbeta repertoires from subjects exposed to, actively infected with, or recovered from COVID-19. Sample metadata almost always included a de-identified subject ID, COVID-19 status, age in years and sex. The repertoires were released in a freely available public database meant as a resource for research on the immune response to SARS-CoV-2. Overall study outcomes, separate from this receptor: The amount of clinical and demographic metadata varied by source and participant and was provided uncurated.

The immunoSEQ Assay, a bias-controlled multiplex PCR, was used to amplify TCRbeta CDR3 regions from genomic DNA. From the authors' description of their analysis: The number of nucleated cells in each sample was estimated from the amplification of reference gene primers within the assay. To quantify the absolute abundance of each unique TCRbeta CDR3 rearrangement, sequence reads were collapsed and filtered. For each sample, productive Simpson clonality was calculated by taking the square root of Simpson's diversity index across productive rearrangements. TCRdb re-hosts the immuneACCESS table, in-frame sequences only. Its copies lack some clones; in the studies checked, an unresolved V gene accounts for under half of them, and the cause for the rest is not known. That table furnishes V, J and clone size, whereas the DNA furnished D and trimming. In this sample the table shows 200,000 or so clones, 80% to 90% of which occur a single time. Together, the top ten hold approximately 3.4% of the sample.

In the prospective study, participants were about 18 to 100 years old, resided in about two dozen geographic areas of the United States, and were enrolled through a virtual design. In the prospective study, cohorts were assigned on the basis of participant-reported clinical history obtained from a screening survey and a study questionnaire. Mobile phlebotomists in the prospective study collected whole blood, serum and a nasopharyngeal or oropharyngeal swab from every participant. Participants in the prospective study had the option to provide additional blood draws and questionnaires over a 2-month period. Before DNA extraction, prospective study blood samples were shipped either frozen or at room temperature. Between the V and J ends, shortened by 0 bases and 0 bases respectively, the junction contains 4 bases. The CDR3 has 14 amino acids, counting the end cysteine and phenylalanine. The sequence is cut down to CDR3 DNA, 42 bases in frame from base 1. The germline V gene (reference sequence) specifies SGHKS as CDR1 and YYEKEE as CDR2.

This receptor chain uses TRBV5-5 and TRBJ1-3; the D gene is not confidently resolved. The sequenced sample was PBMCs or T cells enriched from blood (not recorded which). This TCR came from a woman younger than 30 in a cohort exposed to, infected with or recovered from COVID-19 (not recorded which). For the CDR3, the sequence is CASSLDLSGNTIYF. Read as DNA, the sequence is TGTGCCAGCAGCTTGGATCTCTCTGGAAACACCATATATTTT.